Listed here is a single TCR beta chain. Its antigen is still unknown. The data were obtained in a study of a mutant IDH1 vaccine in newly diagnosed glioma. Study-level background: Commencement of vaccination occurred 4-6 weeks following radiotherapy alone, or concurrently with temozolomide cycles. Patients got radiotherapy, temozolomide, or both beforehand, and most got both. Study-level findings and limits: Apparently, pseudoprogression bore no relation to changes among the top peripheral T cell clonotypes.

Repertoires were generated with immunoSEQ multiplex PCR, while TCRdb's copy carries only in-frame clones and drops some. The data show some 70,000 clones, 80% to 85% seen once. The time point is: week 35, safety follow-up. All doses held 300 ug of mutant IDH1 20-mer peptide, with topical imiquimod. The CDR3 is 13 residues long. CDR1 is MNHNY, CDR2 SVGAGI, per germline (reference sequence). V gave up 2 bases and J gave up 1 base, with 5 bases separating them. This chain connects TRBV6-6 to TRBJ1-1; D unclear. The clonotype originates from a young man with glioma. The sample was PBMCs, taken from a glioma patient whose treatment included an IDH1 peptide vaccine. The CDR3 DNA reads TGTGCCAGCAGTTACCGGGGGAACACTGAAGCTTTCTTT. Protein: CASSYRGNTEAFF.